This T cell receptor (beta chain) is from a study of Ad26.COV2.S vaccination and SARS-CoV-2 variants. Turning to the study itself: The donor participated in the COV1001 trial, in its Ad26.COV2.S arm.

Libraries were prepared by immunoSEQ multiplex PCR; TCRdb keeps only in-frame clonotypes and omits some of them. The sample records 350,000 to 500,000 clones, roughly 89% being singletons. As to treatment: roughly 19 received Ad26.COV2.S at low or high dose, single or two shots; several received placebo; per-sample allocation not given. Vaccine and placebo recipients were sampled on day 63 after the first injection. Aged 18-55 years, donor was enrolled in Boston in 2020. The CDR3 has 13 amino acids. J gave up 4 bases and V 3 bases, and 2 bases lay outside the gene matches. CDR1 SGHTA and CDR2 FQGNSA come from the germline V gene.

The material sequenced was peripheral blood, taken in a trial of Ad26.COV2.S vaccine versus placebo. This chain links TRBV7-2 with TRBJ1-1; 7 nucleotides align to TRBD1. The clonotype was recovered from a person between 18 and 59 years old who received the Ad26.COV2.S COVID-19 vaccine or a placebo. CDR3 coding DNA: TGTGCCAGCAGCTTCAGGGGGGCCACTGAAGCTTTCTTT. Amino acid sequence: CASSFRGATEAFF.